The entry below describes one T cell receptor beta chain. Its antigen is still unknown. An Oncomine TCR Beta short-read assay was used to sequence the DNA from cultured CD4+ T cells. TCRdb ran MiXCR on the PCR reads and lists one entry per CDR3 protein. The table includes approximately 18,000 distinct CDR3 sequences, approximately 50% detected once. The V end was cut by 0 bases, the J end by 1 base, with 15 bases between. The germline CDR1 and CDR2 sequences are DFQATT and SNEGSKA (reference sequence). There are 16 residues in the CDR3. The time point here: late sampling 161 to 241 days after vaccination in a few convalescent patients. As for treatment: roughly ten-day PBMC culture with coronavirus spike peptide pools or control peptides (ViraFEST assay). This sample was included in a study of vaccination and CD4 T cells after COVID-19. Study in general: SARS-CoV-2 PCR on nasal swabs had been positive for the convalescent patients; some 10 were mild and one was severe.

This specimen consisted of CD4+ T cells from blood, cultured in vitro, obtained about 7 months after SARS-CoV-2 vaccination. The V call is TRBV20-1, the J call TRBJ1-2, with D possibly TRBD1 on 5 matching bases. The clonotype originates from a human donor who had recovered from COVID-19. The CDR3 DNA reads as TGCAGTGCTAGAGACCAATCGATAGGGGTTAACTATGGCTACACCTTC. This codes for CSARDQSIGVNYGYTF.